Listed here is a single T cell receptor (beta chain). Its antigen remains unidentified. Produced via immunoSEQ multiplex PCR; TCRdb's table is partial and in-frame only. The sample consists of 95,000 to 150,000 clones, roughly nine tenths of them appearing once. This record belongs to a study of T cell responses to AZD1222 COVID-19 vaccine. Study findings and constraints: Variant regions that are unmutated are reportedly the target of nearly half of spike-specific TCRs. The study identified only five or six AZD1222 recipients as seropositive at baseline.

The V and J ends lost 5 bases and 3 bases, in that order; junction bases with no gene match: 6. The CDR3 extends over 16 amino acids. Germline V gene lookup returns CDR1 LNHDA and CDR2 SQIVND (reference sequence). The sequence was collected from an adult in good health. V and J are TRBV19 and TRBJ2-1; 11 bases are shared with TRBD2. Sequences were derived from peripheral blood, sampled on day 0 of AZD1222 vaccination. As DNA, the CDR3 is TGTGCCAGTAGTCGGGCTAGCGGGGGGAGCTACAATGAGCAGTTCTTC. Translation: CASSRASGGSYNEQFF.